This T cell receptor (beta chain) is from a study of neurological immune-mediated disorders. The time point: longitudinal time-point 1 (baseline). By 5'RACE with 10-nucleotide random UMIs, the cDNA was made. TCRdb independently ran MiXCR on the 5' RACE reads; one entry per CDR3 protein. The sample lists 67,000 or so distinct CDR3 sequences, roughly an eighth seen once, with approximately 4.2% in the top ten. There are many counts of this clonotype. The V gene end was trimmed by 4 bases and the J gene end by 3 bases; junction bases not matched to a gene: 5. There are 14 residues in the CDR3. Per the germline V gene, CDR1 is MNHEY and CDR2 is SMNVEV (reference sequence).

The clonotype originates from a female donor with HTLV-1-associated myelopathy (HAM/TSP). The V call is TRBV27, the J call TRBJ1-2, with 7 positions matching TRBD1. The sample was PBMCs. This chain's CDR3 is CASSSQTGHYGYTF. CDR3 DNA sequence: TGTGCCAGCAGTTCCCAGACAGGGCACTATGGCTACACCTTC.